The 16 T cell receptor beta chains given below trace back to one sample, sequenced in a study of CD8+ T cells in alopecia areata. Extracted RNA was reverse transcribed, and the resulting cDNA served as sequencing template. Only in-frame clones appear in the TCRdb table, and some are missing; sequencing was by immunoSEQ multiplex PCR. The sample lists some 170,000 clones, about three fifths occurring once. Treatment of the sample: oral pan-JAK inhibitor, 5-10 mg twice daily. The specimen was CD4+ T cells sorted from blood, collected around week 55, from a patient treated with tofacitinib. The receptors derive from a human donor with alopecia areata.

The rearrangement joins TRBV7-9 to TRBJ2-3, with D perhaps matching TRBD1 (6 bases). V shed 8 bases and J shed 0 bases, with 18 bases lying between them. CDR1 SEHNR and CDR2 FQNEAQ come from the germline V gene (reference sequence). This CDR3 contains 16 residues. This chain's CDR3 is CASPLRGSGSTDTQYF. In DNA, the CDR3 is TGTGCCAGCCCCCTGAGGGGGTCGGGGAGCACAGATACGCAGTATTTT.

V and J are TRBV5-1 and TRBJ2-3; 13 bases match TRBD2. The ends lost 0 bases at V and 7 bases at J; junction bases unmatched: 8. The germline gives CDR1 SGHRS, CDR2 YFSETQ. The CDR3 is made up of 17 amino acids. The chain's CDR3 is CASSLASTSGGAYTQYF. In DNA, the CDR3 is TGCGCCAGCAGCTTGGCCTCCACTAGCGGGGGGGCATATACGCAGTATTTT.

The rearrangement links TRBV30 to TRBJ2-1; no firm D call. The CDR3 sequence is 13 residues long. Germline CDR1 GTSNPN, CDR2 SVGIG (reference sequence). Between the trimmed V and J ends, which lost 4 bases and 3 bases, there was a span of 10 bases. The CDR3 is CAWISDYYNEQFF. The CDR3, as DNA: TGTGCCTGGATTTCAGATTACTACAATGAGCAGTTCTTC.

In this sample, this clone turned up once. CDR3: CASSQVQGWYEDGYTF. The CDR3, as DNA: TGCGCCAGCAGCCAAGTGCAGGGGTGGTACGAGGATGGCTACACCTTC. The V and J genes are TRBV4-1 and TRBJ1-2, with a possible D match to TRBD1 (6 bases). V was trimmed by 1 base and J by 6 bases, leaving 18 bases between them. The CDR3 length is 16 residues. Looked up from germline, CDR1 is MGHRA and CDR2 is YSYEKL.

In nucleotides, the CDR3 is TGCGCCAGCAGCTTGGACAGACAACTAGCCAAAAACATTCAGTACTTC. Translation: CASSLDRQLAKNIQYF. V and J are TRBV5-1 and TRBJ2-4; no reliable D call. CDR3 length: 16 residues. V was clipped by 0 bases and J by 0 bases, with 10 bases between them. CDR1 is SGHRS, CDR2 YFSETQ, per germline.

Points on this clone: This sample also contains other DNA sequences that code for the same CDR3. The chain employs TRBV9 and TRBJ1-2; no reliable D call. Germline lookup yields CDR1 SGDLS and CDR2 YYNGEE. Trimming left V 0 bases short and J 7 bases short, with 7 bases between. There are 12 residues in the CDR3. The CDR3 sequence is CASSVGPLGYTF. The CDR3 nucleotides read TGTGCCAGCAGCGTAGGTCCGCTTGGCTACACCTTC.

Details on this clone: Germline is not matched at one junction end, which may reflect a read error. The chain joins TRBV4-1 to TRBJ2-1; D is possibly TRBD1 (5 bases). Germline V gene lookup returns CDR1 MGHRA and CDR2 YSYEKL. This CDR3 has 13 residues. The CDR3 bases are TGTGCCAGCTCTGGAAGGGGTCACAATGAGCAGTTCTTC. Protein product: CASSGRGHNEQFF.

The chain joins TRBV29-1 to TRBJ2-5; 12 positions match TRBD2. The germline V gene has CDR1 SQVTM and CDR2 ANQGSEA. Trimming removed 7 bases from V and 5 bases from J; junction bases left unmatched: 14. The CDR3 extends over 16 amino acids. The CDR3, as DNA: TGCAGCGCTCAACGGGGACTAGCGGGCGCACGGGAGACCCAGTACTTC. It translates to CSAQRGLAGARETQYF.

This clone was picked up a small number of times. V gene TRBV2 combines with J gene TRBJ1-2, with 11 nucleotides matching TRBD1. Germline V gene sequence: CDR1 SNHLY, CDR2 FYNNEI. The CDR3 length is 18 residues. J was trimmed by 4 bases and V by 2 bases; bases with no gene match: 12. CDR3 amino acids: CASSESPAGQGAVYGYTF. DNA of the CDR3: TGTGCCAGCAGTGAATCCCCCGCCGGACAGGGGGCGGTCTATGGCTACACCTTC.

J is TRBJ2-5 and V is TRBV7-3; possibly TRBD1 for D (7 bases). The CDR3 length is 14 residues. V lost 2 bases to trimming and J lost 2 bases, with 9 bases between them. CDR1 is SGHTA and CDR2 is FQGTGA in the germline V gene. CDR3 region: CASSLAGQQETQYF. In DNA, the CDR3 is TGTGCCAGCAGCTTAGCGGGACAGCAAGAGACCCAGTACTTC.

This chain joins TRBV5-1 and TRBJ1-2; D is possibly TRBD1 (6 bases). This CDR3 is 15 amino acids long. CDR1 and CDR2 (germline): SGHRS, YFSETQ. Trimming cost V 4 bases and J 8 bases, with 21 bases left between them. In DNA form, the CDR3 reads TGCGCCAGCAGCCGTTTTACTTCAGGGGTGGAAGGCTACACCTTC. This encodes CASSRFTSGVEGYTF.

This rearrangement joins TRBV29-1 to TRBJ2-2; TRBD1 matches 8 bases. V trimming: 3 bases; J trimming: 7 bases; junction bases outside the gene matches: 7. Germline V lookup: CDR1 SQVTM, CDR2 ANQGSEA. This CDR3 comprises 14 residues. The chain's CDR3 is CSVETGAQGGELFF. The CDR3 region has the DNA TGCAGCGTTGAGACAGGGGCTCAAGGCGGGGAGCTGTTTTTT.

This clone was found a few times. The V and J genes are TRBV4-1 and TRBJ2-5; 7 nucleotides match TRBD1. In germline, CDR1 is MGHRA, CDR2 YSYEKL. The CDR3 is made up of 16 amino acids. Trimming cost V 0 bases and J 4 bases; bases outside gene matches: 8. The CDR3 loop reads CASSQDGTARGETQYF. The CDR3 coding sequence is TGCGCCAGCAGCCAAGATGGGACAGCCAGAGGAGAGACCCAGTACTTC.

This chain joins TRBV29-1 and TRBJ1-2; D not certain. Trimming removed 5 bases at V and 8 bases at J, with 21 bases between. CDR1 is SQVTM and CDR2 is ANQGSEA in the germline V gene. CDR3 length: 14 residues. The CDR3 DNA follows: TGCAGCGTTAGAACACCGACGGTGGTTTGGGGCTACACCTTC. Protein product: CSVRTPTVVWGYTF.

The CDR3, as DNA: TGTGCCAGCAGCCTTGACAGGGGCCCTTTCTTC. This codes for CASSLDRGPFF. This sequence joins TRBV5-6 and TRBJ2-1; 8 nucleotides match TRBD1. The trim removed 4 bases at V and 16 bases at J, leaving 7 bases unmatched. The V gene's germline CDR1 is SGHDT and CDR2 YYEEEE. The CDR3 length is 11 residues.

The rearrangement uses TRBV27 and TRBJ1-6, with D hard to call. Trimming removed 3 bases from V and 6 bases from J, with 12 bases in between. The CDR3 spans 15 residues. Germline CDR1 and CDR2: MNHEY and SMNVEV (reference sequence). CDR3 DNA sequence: TGTGCCAGCAGTTTCAACGGTGGGGTTAATTCACCCCTCCACTTT. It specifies CASSFNGGVNSPLHF.